One TCR beta chain is described in this entry. The antigen remains undetermined. V shed 3 bases and J 7 bases; nucleotides not matched to a gene: 9. The germline CDR1 and CDR2 sequences are SGDLS and YYNGEE. This CDR3 spans 15 amino acids. The entry originates in a study of CD8+CD57+ T cells in acquired aplastic anemia. Study-level background: Recorded DNA amounts for sorted CD4+ and CD8+ cells had an average of approximately 3 ug. Whole-study findings and limits: Patients and controls shared 25 to 35 CD8+ CDR3 sequences, highly expressed in patients. With respect to CD8+ Simpson's diversity, patients and controls did not differ significantly.

The use of genomic DNA as template underpinned the TCR beta VDJ and CDR3 profiling. TCRdb fed the reads into MiXCR, producing one record per CDR3 protein. The table includes fewer than 250,000 distinct CDR3 sequences, approximately 49% detected once. Sequencing was carried out using sorted CD4+, CD8+, or CD8+CD57+ T cells (not recorded which) from PBMCs. This rearrangement joins TRBV9 to TRBJ2-2, with 7 bases identical to TRBD2. The receptor was isolated from a human donor in good health, serving as a control. CDR3 amino acids: CASSGTSVQGGELFF. Written as DNA, the CDR3 is TGTGCCAGCAGCGGCACTAGCGTTCAGGGCGGGGAGCTGTTTTTT.